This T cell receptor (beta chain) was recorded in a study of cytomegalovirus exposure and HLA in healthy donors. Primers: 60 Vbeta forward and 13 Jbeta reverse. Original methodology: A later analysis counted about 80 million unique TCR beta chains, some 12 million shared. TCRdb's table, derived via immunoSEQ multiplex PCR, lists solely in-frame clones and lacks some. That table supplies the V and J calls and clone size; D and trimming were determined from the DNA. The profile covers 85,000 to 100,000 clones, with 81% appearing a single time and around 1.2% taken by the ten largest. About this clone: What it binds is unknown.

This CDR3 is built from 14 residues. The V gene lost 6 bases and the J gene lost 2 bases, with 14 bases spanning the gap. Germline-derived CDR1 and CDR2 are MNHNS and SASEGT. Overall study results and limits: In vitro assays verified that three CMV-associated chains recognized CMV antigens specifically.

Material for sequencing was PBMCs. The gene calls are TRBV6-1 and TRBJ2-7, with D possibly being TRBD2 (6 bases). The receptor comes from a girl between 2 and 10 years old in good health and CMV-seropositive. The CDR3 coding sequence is TGTGCCAGCAGCGAGCGGGTCCTACCCTACGAGCAGTACTTC. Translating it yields CASSERVLPYEQYF.